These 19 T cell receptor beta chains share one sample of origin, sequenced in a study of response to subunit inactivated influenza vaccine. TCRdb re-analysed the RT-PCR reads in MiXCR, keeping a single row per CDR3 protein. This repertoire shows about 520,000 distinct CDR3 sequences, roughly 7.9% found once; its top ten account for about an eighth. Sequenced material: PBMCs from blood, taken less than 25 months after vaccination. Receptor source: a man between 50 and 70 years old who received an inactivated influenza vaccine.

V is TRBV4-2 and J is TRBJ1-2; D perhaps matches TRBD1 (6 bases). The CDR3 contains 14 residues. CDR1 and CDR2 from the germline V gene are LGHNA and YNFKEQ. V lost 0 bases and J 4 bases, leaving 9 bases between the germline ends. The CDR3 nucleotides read TGTGCCAGCAGCCAAGATAGGACAGCCTATGGCTACACCTTC. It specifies CASSQDRTAYGYTF.

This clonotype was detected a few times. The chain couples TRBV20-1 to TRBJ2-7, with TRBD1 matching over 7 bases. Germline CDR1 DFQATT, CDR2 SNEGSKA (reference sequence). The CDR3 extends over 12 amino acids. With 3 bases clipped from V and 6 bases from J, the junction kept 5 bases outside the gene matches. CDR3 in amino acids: CSARADRVEQYF. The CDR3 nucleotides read TGCAGTGCTAGGGCTGACAGGGTCGAGCAGTACTTC.

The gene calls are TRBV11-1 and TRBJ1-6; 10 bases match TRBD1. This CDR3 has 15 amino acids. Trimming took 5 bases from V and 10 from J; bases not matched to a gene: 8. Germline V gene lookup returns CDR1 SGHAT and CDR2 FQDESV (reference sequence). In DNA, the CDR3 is TGTGCCAGCAGCCTCCGGGACAGGGGAGGCTCACCCCTCCACTTT. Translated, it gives CASSLRDRGGSPLHF.

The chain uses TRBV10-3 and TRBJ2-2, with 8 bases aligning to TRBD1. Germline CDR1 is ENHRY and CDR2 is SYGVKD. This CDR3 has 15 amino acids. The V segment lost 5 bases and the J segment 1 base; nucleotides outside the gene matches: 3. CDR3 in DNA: TGTGCCATCAGTCCGGGACAGGTGAACACCGGGGAGCTGTTTTTT. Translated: CAISPGQVNTGELFF.

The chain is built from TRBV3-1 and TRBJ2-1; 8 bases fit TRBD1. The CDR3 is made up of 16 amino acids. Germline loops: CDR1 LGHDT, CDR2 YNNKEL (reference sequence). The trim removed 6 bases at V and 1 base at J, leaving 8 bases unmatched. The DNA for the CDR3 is TGTGCCAGCAGGCGAGAAACAGGGGGATCCTACAATGAGCAGTTCTTC. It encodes CASRRETGGSYNEQFF.

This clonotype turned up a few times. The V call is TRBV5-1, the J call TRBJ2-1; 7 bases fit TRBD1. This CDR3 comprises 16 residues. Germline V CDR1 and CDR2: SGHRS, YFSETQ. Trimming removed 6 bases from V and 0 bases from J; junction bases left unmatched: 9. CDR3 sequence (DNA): TGCGCCAGCAACACAAGACAGGGTAGCTCCTACAATGAGCAGTTCTTC. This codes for CASNTRQGSSYNEQFF.

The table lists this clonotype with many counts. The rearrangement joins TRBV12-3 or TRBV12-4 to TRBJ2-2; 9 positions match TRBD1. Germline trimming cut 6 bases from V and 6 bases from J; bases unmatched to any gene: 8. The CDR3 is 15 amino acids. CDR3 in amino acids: CASRTDRGSAGELFF. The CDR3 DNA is TGTGCCAGCAGAACGGACAGGGGATCCGCCGGGGAGCTGTTTTTT.

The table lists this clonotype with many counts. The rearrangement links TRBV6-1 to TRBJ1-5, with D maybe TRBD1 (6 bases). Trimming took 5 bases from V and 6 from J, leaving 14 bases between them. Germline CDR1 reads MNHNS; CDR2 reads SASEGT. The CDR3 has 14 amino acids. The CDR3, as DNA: TGTGCCAGCAGTCCTACAGGGATTGCTCAGCCCCAGCATTTT. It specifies CASSPTGIAQPQHF.

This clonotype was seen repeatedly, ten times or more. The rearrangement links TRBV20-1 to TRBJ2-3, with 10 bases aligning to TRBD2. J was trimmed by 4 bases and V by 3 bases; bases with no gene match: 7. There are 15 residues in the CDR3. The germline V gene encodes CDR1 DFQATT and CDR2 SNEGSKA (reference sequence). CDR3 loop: CSASFILAGADTQYF. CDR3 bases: TGCAGTGCTAGTTTTATCCTAGCGGGGGCAGATACGCAGTATTTT.

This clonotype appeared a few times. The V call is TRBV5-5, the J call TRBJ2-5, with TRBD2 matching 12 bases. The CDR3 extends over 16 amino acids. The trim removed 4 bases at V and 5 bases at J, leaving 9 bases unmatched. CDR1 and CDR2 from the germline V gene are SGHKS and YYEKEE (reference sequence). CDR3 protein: CASSGLLAGGPETQYF. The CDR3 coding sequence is TGTGCCAGCAGCGGGCTGCTAGCGGGGGGGCCCGAGACCCAGTACTTC.

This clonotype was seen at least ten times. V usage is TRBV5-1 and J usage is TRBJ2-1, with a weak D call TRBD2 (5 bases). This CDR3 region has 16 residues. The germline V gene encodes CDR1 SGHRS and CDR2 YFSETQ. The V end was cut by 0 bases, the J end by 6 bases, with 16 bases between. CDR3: CASSLDRSIRGNEQFF. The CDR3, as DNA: TGCGCCAGCAGCTTGGATAGGTCGATTCGGGGCAATGAGCAGTTCTTC.

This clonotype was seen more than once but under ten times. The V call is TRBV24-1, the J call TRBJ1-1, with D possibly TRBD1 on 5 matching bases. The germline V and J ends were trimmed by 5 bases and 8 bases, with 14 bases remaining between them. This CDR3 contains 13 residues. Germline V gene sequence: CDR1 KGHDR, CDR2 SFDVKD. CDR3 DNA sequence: TGTGCCACCAGTGGGTACGGGGGAAGAGAAGCTTTCTTT. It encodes CATSGYGGREAFF.

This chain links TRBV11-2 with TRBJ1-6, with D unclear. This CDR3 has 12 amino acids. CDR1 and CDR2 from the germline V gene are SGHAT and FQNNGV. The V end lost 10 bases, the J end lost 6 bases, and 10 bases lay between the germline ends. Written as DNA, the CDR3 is TGTGCCACCGCGGACTCTAATTCACCCCTCCACTTT. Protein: CATADSNSPLHF. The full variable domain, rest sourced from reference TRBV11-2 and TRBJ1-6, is EAGVAQSPRYKIIEKRQSVAFWCNPISGHATLYWYQQILGQGPKLLIQFQNNGVVDDSQLPKDRFSAERLKGVDSTLKIQPAKLEDSAVYLCATADSNSPLHFGNGTRLTVT.

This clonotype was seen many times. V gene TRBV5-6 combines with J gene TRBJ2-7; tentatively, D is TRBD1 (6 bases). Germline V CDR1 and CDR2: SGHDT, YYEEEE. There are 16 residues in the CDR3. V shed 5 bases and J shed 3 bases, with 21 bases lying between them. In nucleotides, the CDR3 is TGTGCCAGCAGTGACCGGGACACCACCTGGGTCTACGAGCAGTACTTC. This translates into CASSDRDTTWVYEQYF.

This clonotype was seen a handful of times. Here the CDR3 reads CSARSRAGQDTQYF. CDR3 nucleotides: TGCAGTGCTAGGAGCCGAGCGGGACAAGATACGCAGTATTTT. V usage is TRBV20-1 and J usage is TRBJ2-3, with D possibly matching TRBD2 (7 bases). Germline V gene lookup returns CDR1 DFQATT and CDR2 SNEGSKA (reference sequence). CDR3 length equals 14 residues. V gave up 3 bases and J gave up 5 bases, with 15 bases separating them.

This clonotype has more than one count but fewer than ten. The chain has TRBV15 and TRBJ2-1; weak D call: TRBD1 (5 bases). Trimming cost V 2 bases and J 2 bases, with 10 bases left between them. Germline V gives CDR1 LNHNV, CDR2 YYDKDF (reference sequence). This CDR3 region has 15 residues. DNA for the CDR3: TGTGCCACCAGCAGAACCAGGGTTACCTACAATGAGCAGTTCTTC. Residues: CATSRTRVTYNEQFF.

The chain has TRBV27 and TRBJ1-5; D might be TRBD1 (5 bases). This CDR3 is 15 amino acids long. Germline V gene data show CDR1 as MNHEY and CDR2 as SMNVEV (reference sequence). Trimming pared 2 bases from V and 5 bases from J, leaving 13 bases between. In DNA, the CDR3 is TGTGCCAGCAGTTTAATAGGGGCGCCCCATCAGCCCCAGCATTTT. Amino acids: CASSLIGAPHQPQHF.

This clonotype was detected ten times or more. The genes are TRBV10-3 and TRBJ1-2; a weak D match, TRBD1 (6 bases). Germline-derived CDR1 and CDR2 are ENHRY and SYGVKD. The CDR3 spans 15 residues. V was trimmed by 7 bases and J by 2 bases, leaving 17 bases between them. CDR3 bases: TGTGCCATCAACGCGGGCCGGGACATCAACTATGGCTACACCTTC. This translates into CAINAGRDINYGYTF.

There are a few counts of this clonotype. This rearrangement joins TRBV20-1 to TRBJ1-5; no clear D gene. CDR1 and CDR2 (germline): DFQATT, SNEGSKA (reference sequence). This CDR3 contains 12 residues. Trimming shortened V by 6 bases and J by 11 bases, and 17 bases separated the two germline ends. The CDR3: CSAKRGGEAQHF. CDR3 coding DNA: TGCAGTGCCAAGAGAGGTGGAGAGGCCCAGCATTTT.